This is a list of T cell receptor beta chains from one sample in a study of cytomegalovirus exposure and HLA in healthy donors. Some clones are missing from TCRdb's copy, which holds only in-frame ones; the method was immunoSEQ multiplex PCR. The data contain around 150,000 clones, 65% to 80% of them singletons. Sequences were obtained from PBMCs. The receptor set was obtained from a female donor in good health and CMV-seronegative. Both conserved end residues are part of each CDR3. The D gene is left open where the match is weak. Where a row states a size, it is once, few, many or the class of an expanded clone; other rows omit it.

v_call	j_call	clone_size	d_call	cdr3_nt	cdr3_aa
TRBV5-5	TRBJ1-1	.	TRBD1	TGTGCCAGCAGCGTCACAGGGGAGGTTGGCACTGAAGCTTTCTTT	CASSVTGEVGTEAFF
TRBV5-1	TRBJ2-2	.	TRBD2	TGCGCCAGCAGTCTCAATCAGCCGGGACTAGCGGGAGGCCTAACCGGGGAGCTGTTTTTT	CASSLNQPGLAGGLTGELFF
TRBV19	TRBJ2-2	.	TRBD1	TGTGCCAGTAGTATAAACGACAGGGCCCCCGGGGAGCTGTTTTTT	CASSINDRAPGELFF
TRBV6-5	TRBJ2-3	.	TRBD2	TGTGCCAGCAGTTACGGGGGGGGGATCACAGATACGCAGTATTTT	CASSYGGGITDTQYF
TRBV5-1	TRBJ2-5	.	.	TGCGCCAGCAGCTTGGGCCTACAAGAGACCCAGTACTTC	CASSLGLQETQYF
TRBV9	TRBJ2-5	few	TRBD1	TGTGCCAGCAGCGCGGGACAGCCCCCGGAGACCCAGTACTTC	CASSAGQPPETQYF
TRBV30	TRBJ1-4	once	TRBD1	TGTGCCTGGGCCTCCGGGACAGGGGGTTCTAATGAAAAACTGTTTTTT	CAWASGTGGSNEKLFF
TRBV2	TRBJ1-2	few	.	TGTGCCAGCAGCGTCAACTCCGGGACACCCTATGGCTACACCTTC	CASSVNSGTPYGYTF
TRBV7-2	TRBJ1-1	.	.	TGTGCCAGCAGCTTTTTACAGGGAGAGACTGAAGCTTTCTTT	CASSFLQGETEAFF
TRBV5-1	TRBJ2-6	.	TRBD1	TGCGCCAGCAGCTCGGGACAGGGCGACGGGGCCAACGTCCTGACTTTC	CASSSGQGDGANVLTF
TRBV9	TRBJ2-7	.	TRBD1	TGTGCCAGCAGCGTAAGGGGACAGGGGGAGAGCGAGCAGTACTTC	CASSVRGQGESEQYF
TRBV30	TRBJ1-2	once	.	TGTGCCTGGAGTGATGAGGGAATATCCCCCTATGGCTACACCTTC	CAWSDEGISPYGYTF
TRBV10-1	TRBJ2-7	.	.	TGCGCCAGCAGTGAGGGCAGGGCACCCACCTACGAGCAGTACTTC	CASSEGRAPTYEQYF
TRBV30	TRBJ2-3	.	.	TGTGCCTGGACTCCGGGAGATACGCAGTATTTT	CAWTPGDTQYF
TRBV9	TRBJ2-3	few	.	TGTGCCAGCAGCGTCGGCACAGATACGCAGTATTTT	CASSVGTDTQYF
TRBV11-1	TRBJ2-3	.	.	TGTGCCAGCAGCTTAGTCCGGAGCACAGATACGCAGTATTTT	CASSLVRSTDTQYF
TRBV28	TRBJ2-3	.	TRBD2	TGTGCCAGCAGTCCGACTAGCGGGGGCTCTAACACAGATACGCAGTATTTT	CASSPTSGGSNTDTQYF
TRBV14	TRBJ2-1	.	.	TGTGCCAGCAGCCCTTCAGACTCCAATGAGCAGTTCTTC	CASSPSDSNEQFF
TRBV19	TRBJ1-1	.	.	TGTGCCAGTACTCGTGACTCGGAAGACAGCCAGACGAAAAGGAACACTGAAGCTTTCTTT	CASTRDSEDSQTKRNTEAFF
TRBV30	TRBJ2-7	.	.	TGTGCCTGGAGTGTACTCGGGATCGAGCAGTACTTC	CAWSVLGIEQYF
TRBV11-2	TRBJ2-1	.	TRBD2	TGTGCCAGCAGCCGGGGACTAGCGGGGGGTAATGAGCAGTTCTTC	CASSRGLAGGNEQFF
TRBV5-8	TRBJ1-2	.	TRBD1	TGTGCCAGCGGACCGACAGGGGTAGGCTACACCTTC	CASGPTGVGYTF
TRBV5-1	TRBJ2-1	.	TRBD2	TGCGCCAGCAGTCGGACTAGCGGGGGCGAATACAATGAGCAGTTCTTC	CASSRTSGGEYNEQFF
TRBV27	TRBJ2-2	.	.	TGTGCCAGCAGTTTAGTGTCAGGGTCCACCGGGGAGCTGTTTTTT	CASSLVSGSTGELFF
TRBV5-8	TRBJ1-2	.	TRBD1	TGTGCCAGCAGCTTGGCCCAGACAGGGGAGTATGGCTACACCTTC	CASSLAQTGEYGYTF
TRBV2	TRBJ2-7	.	.	TGTGCCAGCATGGGACAAGCCTACGAGCAGTACTTC	CASMGQAYEQYF
TRBV5-1	TRBJ2-3	.	.	TGCGCCAGCAGCTTGCCTAGCGGCACAGATACGCAGTATTTT	CASSLPSGTDTQYF
TRBV28	TRBJ2-3	few	.	TGTGCCAGCAGAGTAGTAGATACGCAGTATTTT	CASRVVDTQYF